These 20 T cell receptor beta chains were sequenced from one sample in a study of shared T cell receptors in the human thymus. TCRdb's copy holds only in-frame clones and misses some; the assay was immunoSEQ multiplex PCR. The sample lists 500,000 to 550,000 clones, approximately 80% occurring once. These data also featured in a second study, about human thymus T cells.

What was sequenced was thymocytes. The receptors were sampled from a boy under two years old with a congenital heart defect.

V usage is TRBV9 and J usage is TRBJ2-5, with D possibly being TRBD2 (6 bases). The CDR3 loop spans 14 amino acids. Between the trimmed V and J ends, which lost 0 bases and 4 bases, there was a span of 10 bases. From germline, CDR1 is SGDLS and CDR2 YYNGEE. The CDR3 here is CASSVGLGGETQYF. In nucleotides, the CDR3 is TGTGCCAGCAGCGTAGGCCTGGGGGGAGAGACCCAGTACTTC.

V gene TRBV6-1 combines with J gene TRBJ2-7, with no clear D. Germline loops: CDR1 MNHNS, CDR2 SASEGT. V was clipped by 3 bases and J by 0 bases, with 9 bases between them. This CDR3 region has 14 residues. The CDR3 is CASSESGLSYEQYF. The CDR3 nucleotides are TGTGCCAGCAGTGAGTCAGGCCTCTCCTACGAGCAGTACTTC.

The genes are TRBV9 and TRBJ1-4; possible D gene TRBD1, 6 bases. Germline V gene sequence: CDR1 SGDLS, CDR2 YYNGEE. The CDR3 is 18 amino acids. The V gene lost 3 bases and the J gene lost 5 bases, with 23 bases spanning the gap. The CDR3 DNA reads TGTGCCAGCAGCGCAGAGCGGGACACCCGGATCGACAATGAAAAACTGTTTTTT. Translated: CASSAERDTRIDNEKLFF.

V gene TRBV11-3 combines with J gene TRBJ2-1; the match to TRBD2 covers 11 bases. The CDR3 totals 16 residues. Germline CDR1 SGHNT, CDR2 YENEEA. Unmatched junction bases numbered 9, after V lost 4 bases and J lost 7 bases. This CDR3 reads CASSSLAGGPWNEQFF. For the CDR3, the DNA is TGTGCCAGCAGCTCCTTAGCGGGAGGGCCGTGGAATGAGCAGTTCTTC.

The chain is built from TRBV27 and TRBJ2-7, with 11 bases fitting TRBD1. Trimming removed 5 bases from V and 6 bases from J; junction bases left unmatched: 9. Germline V CDR1 and CDR2: MNHEY, SMNVEV (reference sequence). The CDR3 loop spans 15 amino acids. The CDR3 spells CASSVQSGTGGEQYF. The CDR3, as DNA: TGTGCCAGCAGTGTTCAATCCGGGACAGGGGGCGAGCAGTACTTC.

This chain connects TRBV28 to TRBJ2-7; D gene uncertain. Germline loops: CDR1 MDHEN, CDR2 SYDVKM. CDR3 length equals 14 residues. Trimming cost V 6 bases and J 5 bases, with 17 bases left between them. This CDR3 reads CASSPGPPEHEQYF. CDR3 sequence (DNA): TGTGCCAGCAGCCCAGGCCCCCCGGAACACGAGCAGTACTTC.

This rearrangement joins TRBV14 to TRBJ1-1; no reliable D call. Germline V CDR1 and CDR2: SGHDN, FVKESK. CDR3 size: 15 residues. Trimming stripped 0 bases from V and 2 bases from J, with 10 bases between. Here the CDR3 reads CASSQEEADNTEAFF. In DNA form, the CDR3 reads TGTGCCAGCAGCCAAGAGGAGGCAGACAACACTGAAGCTTTCTTT. The whole variable domain, filled in from reference TRBV14 and TRBJ1-1, reads EAGVTQFPSHSVIEKGQTVTLRCDPISGHDNLYWYRRVMGKEIKFLLHFVKESKQDESGMPNNRFLAERTGGTYSTLKVQPAELEDSGVYFCASSQEEADNTEAFFGQGTRLTVV.

This sequence joins TRBV5-1 and TRBJ2-6; possible D gene TRBD2, 6 bases. Trimming removed 6 bases from V and 0 bases from J, with 25 bases in between. Germline lookup yields CDR1 SGHRS and CDR2 YFSETQ. The CDR3 is 20 amino acids. The CDR3 is CASNTGLWEEPLSGANVLTF. CDR3 DNA: TGCGCCAGCAACACTGGCCTGTGGGAGGAACCCCTCTCTGGGGCCAACGTCCTGACTTTC.

The chain combines TRBV4-1 with TRBJ2-2, with 7 bases matching TRBD2. Trimming cost V 4 bases and J 4 bases; bases outside gene matches: 6. CDR1 MGHRA and CDR2 YSYEKL come from the germline V gene. The CDR3 consists of 15 residues. The CDR3 sequence: CASSPGLPFTGELFF. The CDR3 coding sequence is TGCGCCAGCAGCCCGGGACTACCCTTCACCGGGGAGCTGTTTTTT.

V is TRBV2 and J is TRBJ1-2; 9 bases agree with TRBD1. CDR3 length equals 16 residues. V lost 0 bases, J lost 2 bases, and 4 bases stayed unmatched. Germline loops: CDR1 SNHLY, CDR2 FYNNEI. CDR3 sequence (DNA): TGTGCCAGCAGTGAAGCCTTTGGACAGGGGAACTATGGCTACACCTTC. Translation gives CASSEAFGQGNYGYTF.

The genes are TRBV15 and TRBJ2-2; maybe TRBD2 (5 bases). V was cut by 1 base and J by 1 base, with 7 bases left in between. Germline V gene lookup returns CDR1 LNHNV and CDR2 YYDKDF (reference sequence). The CDR3 totals 15 residues. The CDR3 DNA follows: TGTGCCACCAGCAGAGTACTAGTGAACACCGGGGAGCTGTTTTTT. Amino acids: CATSRVLVNTGELFF.

The chain combines TRBV28 with TRBJ1-4; 11 nucleotides line up with TRBD1. After removal of 5 bases from V and 0 bases from J, the junction contained 5 bases not matched to a gene. Germline V gives CDR1 MDHEN, CDR2 SYDVKM. This CDR3 contains 17 residues. In nucleotides, the CDR3 is TGTGCCAGCAGTCCGGGACAGGGGGAGGCAACTAATGAAAAACTGTTTTTT. Protein product: CASSPGQGEATNEKLFF.

This sequence joins TRBV27 and TRBJ1-1, with D hard to call. Per germline, CDR1 MNHEY and CDR2 SMNVEV (reference sequence). Deletions cut 4 bases from V and 4 bases from J, with 10 bases between. The CDR3 covers 13 residues. CDR3 sequence: CASSSTEGTEAFF. CDR3 DNA: TGTGCCAGCAGTTCTACAGAGGGCACTGAAGCTTTCTTT.

The rearrangement uses TRBV27 and TRBJ1-1; the match to TRBD1 covers 10 bases. The length of the CDR3 is 14 residues. V trimming: 5 bases; J trimming: 4 bases; junction bases outside the gene matches: 4. Germline-derived CDR1 and CDR2 are MNHEY and SMNVEV (reference sequence). Here the CDR3 DNA reads TGTGCCAGCAGTCCGCGGACAGGGGGCACTGAAGCTTTCTTT. Encoded protein: CASSPRTGGTEAFF.

The chain couples TRBV7-8 to TRBJ1-5, with 8 positions matching TRBD1. V lost 5 bases and J lost 1; bases outside the gene matches: 10. Looked up from germline, CDR1 is SGHVS and CDR2 is FQNEAQ. The CDR3 covers 17 residues. The CDR3 region is CASSKDRENGSNQPQHF. The DNA of the CDR3 is TGTGCCAGCAGCAAGGACAGGGAGAACGGGAGCAATCAGCCCCAGCATTTT.

This clone was counted between two and nine times. The chain employs TRBV27 and TRBJ2-1, with D perhaps matching TRBD1 (6 bases). Trimming left V 5 bases short and J 0 bases short, with 17 bases between. CDR1 MNHEY and CDR2 SMNVEV come from the germline V gene (reference sequence). The CDR3 extends over 17 amino acids. As DNA, the CDR3 is TGTGCCAGCAGTCCAGGACGGGACAAAAGCTCCTACAATGAGCAGTTCTTC. It translates to CASSPGRDKSSYNEQFF.

The chain carries TRBV12-5 and TRBJ2-1, with TRBD1 as a possible D gene (6 bases). The germline V gene encodes CDR1 LGHNT and CDR2 FRNRAP. The CDR3 runs 18 residues. V was trimmed by 7 bases and J by 5 bases, leaving 27 bases between them. The CDR3 bases are TGTGCTAGTGCCTTCCTCGAAAAGACAGGAGGCCTCCACAATGAGCAGTTCTTC. It encodes CASAFLEKTGGLHNEQFF.

This clone was observed a handful of times. The chain recombines TRBV29-1 with TRBJ2-5, with D possibly TRBD1 on 5 matching bases. Trimming shortened V by 5 bases and J by 4 bases, and 23 bases separated the two germline ends. Germline values: CDR1 SQVTM, CDR2 ANQGSEA. The CDR3 runs 16 residues. CDR3 nucleotide sequence: TGCAGCGTTTCCCCCCGGGTAGGGGTTAGTGGAGAGACCCAGTACTTC. Translation gives CSVSPRVGVSGETQYF.

This chain uses TRBV6-1 with TRBJ2-1; 9 bases match TRBD2. The ends lost 3 bases at V and 0 bases at J; junction bases unmatched: 12. The CDR3 is made up of 19 amino acids. Germline V lookup: CDR1 MNHNS, CDR2 SASEGT. The CDR3 sequence: CASSDTAGGPQSSYNEQFF. CDR3 nucleotide sequence: TGTGCCAGCAGTGATACGGCGGGAGGGCCCCAAAGCTCCTACAATGAGCAGTTCTTC.

The chain has TRBV2 and TRBJ2-7, with 11 bases fitting TRBD2. J was trimmed by 0 bases and V by 5 bases; bases with no gene match: 12. The CDR3 is 18 residues long. The germline V gene has CDR1 SNHLY and CDR2 FYNNEI. Here the CDR3 reads CASSPGLAEFSTSYEQYF. Here the CDR3 DNA reads TGTGCCAGCAGTCCGGGACTAGCGGAATTTTCGACCTCCTACGAGCAGTACTTC.